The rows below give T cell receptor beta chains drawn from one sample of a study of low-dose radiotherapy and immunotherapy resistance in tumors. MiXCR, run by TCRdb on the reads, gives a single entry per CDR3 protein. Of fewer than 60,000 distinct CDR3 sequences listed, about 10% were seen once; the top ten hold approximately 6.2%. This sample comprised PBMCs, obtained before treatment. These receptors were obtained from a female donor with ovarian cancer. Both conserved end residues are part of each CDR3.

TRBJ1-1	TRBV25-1	CASSTMGTVPPEAFF
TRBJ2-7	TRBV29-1	CSVGSSLSYEQYF
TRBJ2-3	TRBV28	CASRKQGTDTQYF
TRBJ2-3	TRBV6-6	CASSLLPGQGWGDTQYF
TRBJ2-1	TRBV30	CAWSPGLAGGDEQFF
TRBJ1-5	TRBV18	CASSPGTGSSNQPQHF
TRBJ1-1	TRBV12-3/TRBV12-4	CASSIMTANTEAFF
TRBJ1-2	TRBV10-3	CAISSPEGRGYTF
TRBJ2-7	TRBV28	CASSSPRTAHYEQYF
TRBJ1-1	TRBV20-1	CSASKQGGRTEAFF